A single TCR beta chain is shown here with its context. The method was immunoSEQ multiplex PCR; TCRdb's version includes in-frame clones alone and lacks a portion of them. Of just under 65,000 clones in the sample, about 83% were seen once. The sample is drawn from a study of blood T cell repertoires in COVID-19. With 5 bases clipped from V and 4 bases from J, the junction kept 11 bases outside the gene matches. From germline, CDR1 is SEHNR and CDR2 FQNEAQ (reference sequence). This CDR3 is 16 amino acids long. The sample taken for sequencing was peripheral blood. The TCR sequence derives from a human donor in a cohort sampled during active COVID-19. The genes are TRBV7-9 and TRBJ2-5; 9 bases match TRBD1. CDR3 DNA sequence: TGTGCCAGCAGCCGCAACAGGGGGCTTATAAGAGAGACCCAGTACTTC. This encodes CASSRNRGLIRETQYF.